This T cell receptor (beta chain) was found in a study of blood T cell repertoires in COVID-19. Using immunoSEQ multiplex PCR, the repertoire was profiled, and TCRdb retains in-frame clones only, with some absent. Of approximately 260,000 clones in the sample, roughly 83% are singletons; the top ten hold about 4.6%. The TCR was taken from a man between 60 and 75 years old who had recovered from COVID-19. Sequencing was done on a sample of peripheral blood.

CDR3 DNA sequence: TGTGCCAGCAGTTCCGCCGGGACAGGGCGGCGAGAGACCCAGTACTTC. It yields the protein CASSSAGTGRRETQYF. V and J are TRBV6-5 and TRBJ2-5, with TRBD1 matching over 9 bases. Germline V gene data show CDR1 as MNHEY and CDR2 as SVGAGI. This CDR3 has 16 amino acids. J lost 4 bases, V lost 4 bases, and 10 bases had no gene match.